Listed below are T cell receptor beta chains from one sample, sequenced in a study of PD-1 blockade in classical Hodgkin lymphoma. This table comes from immunoSEQ multiplex PCR, and its TCRdb copy is limited to in-frame clones, with some not included. The sample has about 110,000 clones, 70% to 90% seen once; the top ten hold 20%. The sequencing here drew on peripheral blood mononuclear cells (PBMCs), taken before the second cycle of nivolumab. The receptors originated from a human donor with classical Hodgkin lymphoma. The CDR3 runs from the conserved cysteine through the conserved F or W. The D gene is left open where the match is weak. Clone size appears in some rows only: once, few, many, or a class for an expanded clone.

TRBV7-2	TRBJ2-7	-	TRBD2	TGTGCCAGCAGCCTGGGGACTAGCGTAACCTACGAGCAGTACTTC	CASSLGTSVTYEQYF
TRBV6-4	TRBJ1-2	-	-	TGTGCCAGCAGTCACGGACAGAAGGGCTACACCTTC	CASSHGQKGYTF
TRBV6-1	TRBJ1-5	-	-	TGTGCCAGCAGTTCCGGGGGGAATCAGCCCCAGCATTTT	CASSSGGNQPQHF
TRBV4-1	TRBJ2-3	-	TRBD2	TGCGCCAGCAGCCAAGTGGGACTAGCGGGAGGTTTCCTCACAGATACGCAGTATTTT	CASSQVGLAGGFLTDTQYF
TRBV30	TRBJ1-6	-	-	TGTGCCTGGAGTGTGACGGTGGGTTCACCCCTCCACTTT	CAWSVTVGSPLHF
TRBV6-6	TRBJ2-3	-	-	TGTGCCAGCATTAGGGACTTGACTTCCACAGATACGCAGTATTTT	CASIRDLTSTDTQYF
TRBV19	TRBJ2-1	-	TRBD1	TGTGCCAGTAGTCTCCACCGGGACAGATACAATGAGCAGTTCTTC	CASSLHRDRYNEQFF
TRBV10-1	TRBJ2-1	-	TRBD2	TGCGCCAGCAGTGAGGGGCGCGGGGGATACAATGAGCAGTTCTTC	CASSEGRGGYNEQFF
TRBV6-5	TRBJ1-1	-	TRBD1	TGTGCCAGCAGTTCACCGACAGGGGGCTCGACTGAAGCTTTCTTT	CASSSPTGGSTEAFF
TRBV7-2	TRBJ2-5	-	-	TGTGCCAGCAGCTTAGAACCGGTATTAGAGACCCAGTACTTC	CASSLEPVLETQYF
TRBV13	TRBJ2-3	-	-	TGTGCCAGCAGCTCCGAGGAGGAGGGGCCCTCCCCAGATACGCAGTATTTT	CASSSEEEGPSPDTQYF
TRBV25-1	TRBJ1-1	-	-	TGTGCCAGCAGTGTAGGACCGCTAGCTTTCTTT	CASSVGPLAFF
TRBV10-1	TRBJ2-5	-	-	TGCGCCAGCAGTAGGGACGGCGGAGAGACCCAGTACTTC	CASSRDGGETQYF
TRBV6-6	TRBJ1-1	-	-	TGTGCCAGCAGTTACTCCCCCCAGAACACTGAAGCTTTCTTT	CASSYSPQNTEAFF
TRBV7-2	TRBJ2-3	-	TRBD2	TGTGCCAGCAGCCCGTGGACTAGCGGGAATACAGATACGCAGTATTTT	CASSPWTSGNTDTQYF
TRBV14	TRBJ1-1	few	TRBD1	TGTGCCAGCAGCCAAAACAGGGGGCTGGGCACTGAAGCTTTCTTT	CASSQNRGLGTEAFF
TRBV11-1	TRBJ2-3	-	TRBD2	TGTGCCAGCAGCTTAGGGCGGGGGACCACAGATACGCAGTATTTT	CASSLGRGTTDTQYF
TRBV7-9	TRBJ2-7	-	TRBD2	TGTGCCAGCAGCTTAGAAGCTAGCGGGGGCTCCTACGAGCAGTACTTC	CASSLEASGGSYEQYF
TRBV7-2	TRBJ1-2	-	TRBD1	TGTGCCAGCAGCTTGGGGACAGGGCTGTCTGGGTATGGCTACACCTTC	CASSLGTGLSGYGYTF
TRBV30	TRBJ2-5	once	-	TGTGCCTGGAGTGTAGGGGGAGAGGAGACCCAGTACTTC	CAWSVGGEETQYF
TRBV6-6	TRBJ1-4	-	-	TGTGCCAGCAGTTCCCCTTCCACAGGGAAGAATGAAAAACTGTTTTTT	CASSSPSTGKNEKLFF
TRBV5-8	TRBJ1-5	-	-	TGTGCCAGCAGCTTGCGAAATATGCCCCAGCATTTT	CASSLRNMPQHF
TRBV9	TRBJ2-1	-	TRBD2	TGTGCCAGCAACCCGGTTTCAGCGGGAGAGGGGGATGAGCAGTTCTTC	CASNPVSAGEGDEQFF